Shown below are 17 T cell receptor beta chains from a single sample sequenced in a study of shared clonotypes between healthy human individuals. The naive CD8 population came from CD45RO-negative cells selected for CCR7, without terminally differentiated effector memory CD45RA+ cells. Method: immunoSEQ multiplex PCR; TCRdb's copy keeps in-frame clones and lacks some. The repertoire has almost 700,000 clones, about 90% of them found once; the top ten carry 24%. The material sequenced was naive CD8+ T cells sorted from blood. Receptor source: a man aged 25-45 years in good health.

This chain links TRBV6-5 with TRBJ2-1, with D possibly being TRBD1 or TRBD2 (5 bases each). The CDR3 length is 15 residues. Germline CDR1 and CDR2: MNHEY and SVGAGI. Trimming removed 6 bases from V and 2 bases from J, with 14 bases in between. Here the CDR3 DNA reads TGTGCCAGCAGCACGGGGCGGGCCACCTACAATGAGCAGTTCTTC. It specifies CASSTGRATYNEQFF.

The chain uses TRBV7-9 and TRBJ2-1, with D possibly TRBD2 on 6 matching bases. Germline CDR1 and CDR2: SEHNR and FQNEAQ (reference sequence). CDR3 size: 16 residues. Trimming pared 7 bases from V and 6 bases from J, leaving 22 bases between. CDR3 in DNA: TGTGCCAGCAACGATCCCGGGACTCTTCGTGGCAATGAGCAGTTCTTC. Translating gives CASNDPGTLRGNEQFF.

This sequence joins TRBV28 and TRBJ2-7; D possibly corresponds to TRBD2 (7 bases). The germline V and J ends were trimmed by 7 bases and 7 bases, with 20 bases remaining between them. CDR1 is MDHEN and CDR2 is SYDVKM in the germline V gene. This CDR3 comprises 14 residues. This chain's CDR3 is CASTLRGRAREQYF. The CDR3 DNA follows: TGTGCCAGCACTTTGAGGGGGAGGGCGAGGGAGCAGTACTTC.

J is TRBJ2-5 and V is TRBV7-9; D gene ambiguous. Germline V gene data show CDR1 as SEHNR and CDR2 as FQNEAQ (reference sequence). Trimming stripped 4 bases from V and 5 bases from J, with 14 bases between. The CDR3 has 14 residues. CDR3 in amino acids: CASSSARGSETQYF. CDR3 DNA sequence: TGTGCCAGCAGCTCGGCTCGAGGTTCCGAGACCCAGTACTTC.

The chain uses TRBV7-3 and TRBJ2-7; 11 bases line up with TRBD2. CDR3 length equals 18 residues. From germline, CDR1 is SGHTA and CDR2 FQGTGA. The junction had 10 bases not matched to a gene; V was cut back by 3 bases and J by 0 bases. The CDR3 DNA follows: TGTGCCAGCAGCTTGTATCTACTAGCGGGAGAGAGCTCCTACGAGCAGTACTTC. This gives the protein CASSLYLLAGESSYEQYF.

V gene TRBV6-5 combines with J gene TRBJ1-6, with D possibly being TRBD1 (6 bases). CDR1 MNHEY and CDR2 SVGAGI come from the germline V gene. V lost 6 bases and J 4 bases, leaving 10 bases between the germline ends. The CDR3 runs to 14 residues. For the CDR3, the DNA is TGTGCCAGCAGAAAAGGACAGTATAATTCACCCCTCCACTTT. Translation gives CASRKGQYNSPLHF.

This chain links TRBV5-5 with TRBJ2-7; 7 nucleotides line up with TRBD1. Germline CDR1 and CDR2: SGHKS and YYEKEE (reference sequence). The CDR3 totals 13 residues. The V and J ends lost 3 bases and 4 bases, in that order; junction bases with no gene match: 4. CDR3 coding DNA: TGTGCCAGCAGCTGGGGACAGATTTACGAGCAGTACTTC. Translation: CASSWGQIYEQYF.

The chain employs TRBV7-9 and TRBJ2-5; perhaps TRBD2 as D (5 bases). This CDR3 contains 14 residues. Germline lookup yields CDR1 SEHNR and CDR2 FQNEAQ (reference sequence). V lost 3 bases and J lost 5, with 13 bases in between. CDR3 sequence: CASSFGDRGETQYF. The CDR3 DNA is TGTGCCAGCAGCTTCGGAGACCGAGGGGAGACCCAGTACTTC. Combining the CDR3 with reference TRBV7-9 and TRBJ2-5 gives the whole variable domain DTGVSQNPRHKITKRGQNVTFRCDPISEHNRLYWYRQTLGQGPEFLTYFQNEAQLEKSRLLSDRFSAERPKGSFSTLEIQRTEQGDSAMYLCASSFGDRGETQYFGPGTRLLVL.

This chain connects TRBV2 to TRBJ1-3, with 7 bases lining up with TRBD1. V was clipped by 5 bases and J by 8 bases; unmatched bases: 9. The CDR3 is 14 amino acids. CDR1 SNHLY and CDR2 FYNNEI come from the germline V gene. CDR3 in DNA: TGTGCCAGCAGTTCCGACAGGGAAGAGGACACCATATATTTT. This codes for CASSSDREEDTIYF.

The chain carries TRBV5-6 and TRBJ1-2; no clear D gene. Germline CDR1 and CDR2: SGHDT and YYEEEE. The CDR3 runs to 19 residues. Trimming took off 2 bases at V and 2 bases at J, with 25 bases between the two ends. CDR3 sequence: CASSFTIPPWGGLNYGYTF. CDR3 DNA sequence: TGTGCCAGCAGCTTTACTATTCCACCCTGGGGAGGGCTCAACTATGGCTACACCTTC.

CDR3 coding DNA: TGCAGCGTTGAAGAGTGGGCAGGGGTAAACACTGAAGCTTTCTTT. This encodes CSVEEWAGVNTEAFF. This rearrangement joins TRBV29-1 to TRBJ1-1; weak D call: TRBD1 (6 bases). CDR1 is SQVTM and CDR2 is ANQGSEA in the germline V gene. V lost 0 bases and J lost 2, with 13 bases in between. CDR3 size: 15 residues. Supplemented by reference TRBV29-1 and TRBJ1-1, the full variable domain reads SAVISQKPSRDICQRGTSLTIQCQVDSQVTMMFWYRQQPGQSLTLIATANQGSEATYESGFVIDKFPISRPNLTFSTLTVSNMSPEDSSIYLCSVEEWAGVNTEAFFGQGTRLTVV.

This chain joins TRBV4-1 and TRBJ2-7; D ambiguous. V dropped 1 base and J dropped 2 bases, with 9 bases sitting between them. CDR3 length: 14 amino acids. From germline, CDR1 is MGHRA and CDR2 YSYEKL. The CDR3 nucleotides are TGCGCCAGCAGCCAAGTCCCCCCGCCCTACGAGCAGTACTTC. It encodes CASSQVPPPYEQYF.

This rearrangement joins TRBV7-8 to TRBJ2-7, with D possibly matching TRBD2 (6 bases). V was shortened by 3 bases and J by 3 bases, with 27 bases between the two germline ends. CDR1 SGHVS and CDR2 FQNEAQ come from the germline V gene. The CDR3 contains 19 residues. The CDR3 loop reads CASSLDPGDLKTSVYEQYF. CDR3 DNA: TGTGCCAGCAGCTTGGACCCGGGGGACCTAAAGACTAGTGTCTACGAGCAGTACTTC.

This chain links TRBV5-8 with TRBJ2-7; no reliable D call. The V gene lost 0 bases and the J gene lost 6 bases, with 7 bases spanning the gap. In germline, CDR1 is SGHTS, CDR2 YDEGEE. The CDR3 length is 12 residues. The CDR3 bases are TGTGCCAGCAGCTTGGGAATCTTCGAGCAGTACTTC. This gives the protein CASSLGIFEQYF. Based on the CDR3 plus reference TRBV5-8 and TRBJ2-7, the full variable domain is EAGVTQSPTHLIKTRGQQATLRCSPISGHTSVYWYQQALGLGLQFLLWYDEGEERNRGNFPPRFSGRQFPNYSSELNVNALELEDSALYLCASSLGIFEQYFGPGTRLTVT.

This rearrangement joins TRBV12-5 to TRBJ2-5; TRBD2 might be the D (6 bases). This CDR3 is built from 15 residues. CDR1 and CDR2 from the germline V gene are LGHNT and FRNRAP. V was shortened by 6 bases and J by 5 bases, with 19 bases between the two germline ends. In nucleotides, the CDR3 is TGTGCTAGTGGCCAACCGGGACTCCGAATGGAGACCCAGTACTTC. Protein sequence: CASGQPGLRMETQYF.

V gene TRBV27 combines with J gene TRBJ2-1; no reliable D call. Germline CDR1 is MNHEY and CDR2 is SMNVEV (reference sequence). V shed 5 bases and J shed 6 bases, with 14 bases lying between them. CDR3 size: 14 residues. DNA for the CDR3: TGTGCCAGCAGTCAACAGACTCTGCTCAATGAGCAGTTCTTC. As protein: CASSQQTLLNEQFF.

The J gene is TRBJ2-3, the V gene TRBV7-6; 13 bases fit TRBD2. CDR1 and CDR2 from the germline V gene are SGHVS and FNYEAQ. V shed 3 bases and J 6 bases; nucleotides not matched to a gene: 9. The CDR3 loop spans 17 amino acids. CDR3 in amino acids: CASSLTTSGRAGDTQYF. Here the CDR3 DNA reads TGTGCCAGCAGCTTGACCACTAGCGGGAGGGCCGGGGATACGCAGTATTTT.